This T cell receptor (beta chain) was recovered during a study of CD8 T cells in Susac syndrome. Overall study results and limits: The study recognized that the number of individuals in its TCR sequencing and HLA analysis was relatively small.

This CDR3 region has 15 residues. With 8 bases clipped from V and 4 bases from J, the junction kept 12 bases outside the gene matches. Germline V CDR1 and CDR2: MNHEY, SVGEGT. CD8+ and CD4+ blood T cells underwent TCR beta sequencing. About this clonotype itself: No antigen is known for it.

Reverse transcription used roughly 0.45 to 1 ug RNA and random hexamers. Across 54 Vbeta and 13 Jbeta, immunoSEQ multiplex PCR amplified TCR beta CDR3. Each CDR3 protein gets one entry after TCRdb re-called the immunoSEQ multiplex PCR reads with MiXCR. The table lists approximately 300,000 distinct CDR3 sequences, over 75% of them singletons, with 0.18% in the top ten. What was sequenced was CD8+ T cells from PBMCs. The TCR sequence derives from a human donor with multiple sclerosis. This chain joins TRBV6-2 or TRBV6-3 and TRBJ2-3; 7 bases align to TRBD1. CDR3 in amino acids: CASARGTGDADTQYF. The DNA for the CDR3 is TGTGCCAGCGCTCGAGGAACAGGGGACGCAGATACGCAGTATTTT.